This T cell receptor beta chain was sequenced in a study of blood T cell dynamics during melanoma immunotherapy. Background on the study: Standard first-line treatment here was pembrolizumab or nivolumab plus ipilimumab in metastatic melanoma.

The germline gives CDR1 LNHDA, CDR2 SQIVND (reference sequence). Trimming stripped 5 bases from V and 3 bases from J, with 14 bases between. This CDR3 contains 15 residues. Time point noted: pre-treatment baseline. At 12 weeks after first infusion, RECIST 1.1 defined response for most patients. TCRdb keeps only in-frame clones here, not all; method: immunoSEQ multiplex PCR. The sample holds roughly 11,000 clones, over 65% seen once. This sample comprised blood, obtained from a patient treated with checkpoint blockade. The chain recombines TRBV19 with TRBJ2-1; the D gene could be TRBD1 or TRBD2 (5 bases each). The receptor was derived from a human donor with melanoma. In nucleotides, the CDR3 is TGTGCCAGTAGTCGGCGCCGGGACGGCTACAATGAGCAGTTCTTC. Translation gives CASSRRRDGYNEQFF.